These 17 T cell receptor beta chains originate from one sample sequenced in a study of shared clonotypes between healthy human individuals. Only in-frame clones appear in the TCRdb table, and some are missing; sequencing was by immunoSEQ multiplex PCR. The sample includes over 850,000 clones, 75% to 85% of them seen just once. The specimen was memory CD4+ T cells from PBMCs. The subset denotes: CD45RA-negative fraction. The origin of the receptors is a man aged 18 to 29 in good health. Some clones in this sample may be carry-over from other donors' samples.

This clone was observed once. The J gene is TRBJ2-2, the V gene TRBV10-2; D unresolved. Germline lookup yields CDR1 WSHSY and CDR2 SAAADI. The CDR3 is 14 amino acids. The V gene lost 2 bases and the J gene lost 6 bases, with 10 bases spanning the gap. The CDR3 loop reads CASSEIVEAGELFF. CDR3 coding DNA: TGCGCCAGCAGTGAGATAGTGGAAGCCGGGGAGCTGTTTTTT.

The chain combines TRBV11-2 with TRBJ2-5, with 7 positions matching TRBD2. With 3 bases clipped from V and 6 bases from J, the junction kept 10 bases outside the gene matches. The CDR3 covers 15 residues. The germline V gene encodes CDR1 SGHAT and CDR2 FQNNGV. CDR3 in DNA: TGTGCCAGCAGCTTTTTGGGCGGGAGCGAAAAGACCCAGTACTTC. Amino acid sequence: CASSFLGGSEKTQYF.

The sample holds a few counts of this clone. CDR3 sequence: CASSAHRGYIGGELFF. Written as DNA, the CDR3 is TGTGCCAGCAGTGCCCACAGGGGGTATATTGGCGGGGAGCTGTTTTTT. The gene calls are TRBV2 and TRBJ2-2; 8 nucleotides agree with TRBD1. The CDR3 contains 16 residues. The trim removed 4 bases at V and 7 bases at J, leaving 11 bases unmatched. Per germline, CDR1 SNHLY and CDR2 FYNNEI.

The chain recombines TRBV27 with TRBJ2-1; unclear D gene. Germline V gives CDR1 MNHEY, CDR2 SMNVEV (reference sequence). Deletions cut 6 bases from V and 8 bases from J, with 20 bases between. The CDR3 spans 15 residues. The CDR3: CASSRTVSVAYEQFF. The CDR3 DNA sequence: TGTGCCAGCAGCCGAACGGTCTCAGTAGCATATGAGCAGTTCTTC.

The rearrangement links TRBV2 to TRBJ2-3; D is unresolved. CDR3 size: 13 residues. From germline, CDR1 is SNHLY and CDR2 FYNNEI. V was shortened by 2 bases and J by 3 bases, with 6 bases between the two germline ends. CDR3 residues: CASSEWSTDTQYF. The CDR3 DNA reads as TGTGCCAGCAGTGAATGGTCGACAGATACGCAGTATTTT. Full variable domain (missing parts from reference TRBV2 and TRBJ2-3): EPEVTQTPSHQVTQMGQEVILRCVPISNHLYFYWYRQILGQKVEFLVSFYNNEISEKSEIFDDQFSVERPDGSNFTLKIRSTKLEDSAMYFCASSEWSTDTQYFGPGTRLTVL.

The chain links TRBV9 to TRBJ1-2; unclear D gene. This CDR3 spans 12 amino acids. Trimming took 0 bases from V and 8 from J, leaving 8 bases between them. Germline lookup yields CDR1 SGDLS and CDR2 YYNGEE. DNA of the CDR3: TGTGCCAGCAGCGTAGCAATGAGGGGCTACACCTTC. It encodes CASSVAMRGYTF.

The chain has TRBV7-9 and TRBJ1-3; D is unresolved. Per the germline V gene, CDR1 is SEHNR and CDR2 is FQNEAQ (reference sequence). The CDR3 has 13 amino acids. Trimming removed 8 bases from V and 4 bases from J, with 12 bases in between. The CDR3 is CASSRTPGNTIYF. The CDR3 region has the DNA TGTGCCAGCTCCCGGACGCCGGGAAACACCATATATTTT.

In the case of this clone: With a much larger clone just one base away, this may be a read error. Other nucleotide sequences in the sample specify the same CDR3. CDR3 protein: CASSLLAYEQYF. The CDR3 DNA is TGTGCCAGCAGTTTATTAGCCTACGAGCAGTACTTC. The V gene is TRBV28, the J gene TRBJ2-7; D remains unclear. Trimming pared 1 base from V and 2 bases from J, leaving 3 bases between. CDR3 length: 12 residues. The germline gives CDR1 MDHEN, CDR2 SYDVKM.

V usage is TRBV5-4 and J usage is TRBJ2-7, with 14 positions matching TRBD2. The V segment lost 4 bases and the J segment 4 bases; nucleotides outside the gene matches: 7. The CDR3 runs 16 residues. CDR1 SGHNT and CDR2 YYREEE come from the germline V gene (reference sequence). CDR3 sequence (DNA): TGTGCCAGCAGCCCCGCGGGACTAGCGGGAGTATACGAGCAGTACTTC. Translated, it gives CASSPAGLAGVYEQYF.

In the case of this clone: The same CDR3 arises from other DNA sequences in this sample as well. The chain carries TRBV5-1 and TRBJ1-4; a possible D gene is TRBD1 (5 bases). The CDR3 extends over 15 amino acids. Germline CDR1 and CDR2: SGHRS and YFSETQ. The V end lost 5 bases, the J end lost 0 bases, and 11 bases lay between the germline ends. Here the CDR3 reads CASSLETATNEKLFF. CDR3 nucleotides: TGCGCCAGCAGTCTGGAGACAGCAACTAATGAAAAACTGTTTTTT. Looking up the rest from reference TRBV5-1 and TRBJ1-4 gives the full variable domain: KAGVTQTPRYLIKTRGQQVTLSCSPISGHRSVSWYQQTPGQGLQFLFEYFSETQRNKGNFPGRFSGRQFSNSRSEMNVSTLELGDSALYLCASSLETATNEKLFFGSGTQLSVL.

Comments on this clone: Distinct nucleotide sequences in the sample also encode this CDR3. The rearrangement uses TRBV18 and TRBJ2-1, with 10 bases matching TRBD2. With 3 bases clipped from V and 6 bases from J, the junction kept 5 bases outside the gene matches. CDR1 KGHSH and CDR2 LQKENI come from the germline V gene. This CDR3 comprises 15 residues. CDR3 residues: CASSPLAGVGNEQFF. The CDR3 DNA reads TGTGCCAGCTCACCCCTAGCGGGAGTGGGCAATGAGCAGTTCTTC.

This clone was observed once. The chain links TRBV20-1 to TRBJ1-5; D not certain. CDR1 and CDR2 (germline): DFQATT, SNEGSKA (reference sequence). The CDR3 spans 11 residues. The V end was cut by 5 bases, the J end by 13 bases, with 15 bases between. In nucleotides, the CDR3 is TGCAGTGCTTACCGAATCGGTAGGCAGCATTTT. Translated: CSAYRIGRQHF.

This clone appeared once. CDR3 residues: CASTYAGGLSEAFF. CDR3 bases: TGTGCCAGCACCTACGCGGGCGGTCTGTCTGAAGCTTTCTTT. The chain has TRBV5-6 and TRBJ1-1; D gene uncertain. The V and J ends lost 6 bases and 6 bases respectively, with 18 bases between them. From germline, CDR1 is SGHDT and CDR2 YYEEEE. The CDR3 loop spans 14 amino acids.

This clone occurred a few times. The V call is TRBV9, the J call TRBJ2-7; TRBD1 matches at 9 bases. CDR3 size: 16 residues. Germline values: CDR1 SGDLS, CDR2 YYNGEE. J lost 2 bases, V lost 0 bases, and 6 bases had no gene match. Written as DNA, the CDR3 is TGTGCCAGCAGCGTAGATATCGACAGGGGGACCTACGAGCAGTACTTC. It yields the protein CASSVDIDRGTYEQYF.

The DNA for the CDR3 is TGTGCCAGCAGTTTGGCGGGGCCCATGAACACTGAAGCTTTCTTT. Translated, it gives CASSLAGPMNTEAFF. The gene calls are TRBV28 and TRBJ1-1; a possible D gene is TRBD1 (5 bases). Germline values: CDR1 MDHEN, CDR2 SYDVKM. Trimming removed 3 bases from V and 0 bases from J, with 11 bases in between. This CDR3 is built from 15 residues.

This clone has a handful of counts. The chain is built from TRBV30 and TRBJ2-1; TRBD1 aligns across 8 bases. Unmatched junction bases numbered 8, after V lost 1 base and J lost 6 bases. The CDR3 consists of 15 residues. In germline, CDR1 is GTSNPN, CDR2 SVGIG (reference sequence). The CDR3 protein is CAWSDLQGAGNEQFF. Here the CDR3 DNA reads TGTGCCTGGAGTGACCTTCAGGGGGCCGGCAATGAGCAGTTCTTC.

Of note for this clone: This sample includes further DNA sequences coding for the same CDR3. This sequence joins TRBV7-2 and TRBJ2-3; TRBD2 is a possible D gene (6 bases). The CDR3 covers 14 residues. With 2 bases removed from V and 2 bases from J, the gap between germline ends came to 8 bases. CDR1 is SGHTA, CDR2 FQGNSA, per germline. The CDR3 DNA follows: TGTGCCAGCAGCTTAACGCGGGACACAGATACGCAGTATTTT. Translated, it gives CASSLTRDTDTQYF.